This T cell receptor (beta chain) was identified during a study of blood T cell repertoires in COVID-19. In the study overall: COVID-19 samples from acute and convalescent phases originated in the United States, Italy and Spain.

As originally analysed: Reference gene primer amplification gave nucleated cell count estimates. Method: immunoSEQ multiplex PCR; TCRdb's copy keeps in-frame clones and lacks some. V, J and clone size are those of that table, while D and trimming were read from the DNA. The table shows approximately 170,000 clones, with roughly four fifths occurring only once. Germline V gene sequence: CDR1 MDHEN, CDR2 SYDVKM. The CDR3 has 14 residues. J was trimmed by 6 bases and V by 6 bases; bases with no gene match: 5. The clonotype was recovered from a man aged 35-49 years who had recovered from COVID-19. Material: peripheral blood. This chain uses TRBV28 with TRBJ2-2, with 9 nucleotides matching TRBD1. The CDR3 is CASRRTGVPGELFF. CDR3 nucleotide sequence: TGTGCCAGCAGACGGACAGGGGTGCCCGGGGAGCTGTTTTTT.